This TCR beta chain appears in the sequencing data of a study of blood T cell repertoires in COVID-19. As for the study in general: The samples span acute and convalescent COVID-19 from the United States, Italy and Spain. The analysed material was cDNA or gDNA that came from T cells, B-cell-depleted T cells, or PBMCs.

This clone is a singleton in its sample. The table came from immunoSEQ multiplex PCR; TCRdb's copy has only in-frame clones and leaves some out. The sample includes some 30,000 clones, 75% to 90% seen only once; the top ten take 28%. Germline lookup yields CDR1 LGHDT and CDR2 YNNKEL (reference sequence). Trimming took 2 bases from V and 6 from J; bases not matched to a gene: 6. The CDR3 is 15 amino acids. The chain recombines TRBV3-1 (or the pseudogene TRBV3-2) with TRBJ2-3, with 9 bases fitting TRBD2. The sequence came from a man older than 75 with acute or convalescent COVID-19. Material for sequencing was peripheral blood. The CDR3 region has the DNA TGTGCCAGCAGCCAAAGGCTAGCGGGATACGATACGCAGTATTTT. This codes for CASSQRLAGYDTQYF.